This paragraph reports one TCR beta chain. The data were produced by immunoSEQ multiplex PCR, yet TCRdb's version contains in-frame clones alone and is incomplete. The data contain approximately 75,000 clones, nearly 98% of them singletons. These data originate in a study of technical replicates of blood from a handful of donors. The sequencing input was T cells isolated from PBMCs. This clonotype originated in a human donor in good health.

CDR3 in DNA: TGCAGCGTCCGACAGAATCAAGAGACCCAGTACTTC. Its translation: CSVRQNQETQYF. The chain joins TRBV29-1 to TRBJ2-5, with D tentatively TRBD1 (5 bases). Germline-derived CDR1 and CDR2 are SQVTM and ANQGSEA. CDR3 length equals 12 residues. The germline V and J ends were trimmed by 6 bases and 2 bases, with 10 bases remaining between them.